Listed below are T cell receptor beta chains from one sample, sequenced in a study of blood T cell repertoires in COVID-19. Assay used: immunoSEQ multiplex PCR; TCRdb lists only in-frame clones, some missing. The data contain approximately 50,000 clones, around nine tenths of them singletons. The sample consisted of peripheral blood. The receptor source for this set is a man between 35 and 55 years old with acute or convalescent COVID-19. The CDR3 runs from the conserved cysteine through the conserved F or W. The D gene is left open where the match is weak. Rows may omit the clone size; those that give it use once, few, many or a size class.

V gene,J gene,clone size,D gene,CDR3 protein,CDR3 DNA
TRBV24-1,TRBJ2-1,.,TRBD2,CATSDLPLGSGTLSYNEQFF,TGTGCCACCAGTGATTTGCCCCTAGGGAGCGGGACTCTCTCCTACAATGAGCAGTTCTTC
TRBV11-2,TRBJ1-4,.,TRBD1,CASSKRDRADEKLFF,TGTGCCAGCAGCAAACGGGACAGGGCGGATGAAAAACTGTTTTTT
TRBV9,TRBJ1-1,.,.,CASSGTGSTEAFF,TGTGCCAGCAGCGGAACAGGGAGCACTGAAGCTTTCTTT
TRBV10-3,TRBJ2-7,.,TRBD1,CAIRRDRVSYEQYF,TGTGCCATCAGGAGGGACAGGGTCTCCTACGAGCAGTACTTC
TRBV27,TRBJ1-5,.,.,CASSFRGTGYDNQPQHF,TGTGCCAGCAGTTTTAGGGGAACAGGATACGATAATCAGCCCCAGCATTTT
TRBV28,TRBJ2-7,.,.,CASSLVSYEQYF,TGTGCCAGCAGTTTAGTCAGCTACGAGCAGTACTTC
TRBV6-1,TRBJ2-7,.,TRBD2,CASSELGLAYEQYF,TGTGCCAGCAGTGAATTGGGACTAGCCTACGAGCAGTACTTC
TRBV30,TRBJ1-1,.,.,CAWSFSRVIAEAFF,TGTGCCTGGTCCTTTTCCAGGGTGATCGCTGAAGCTTTCTTT
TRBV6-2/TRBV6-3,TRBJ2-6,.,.,CASSLRTGTGANVLTF,TGTGCCAGCAGTCTTCGTACAGGGACTGGGGCCAACGTCCTGACTTTC
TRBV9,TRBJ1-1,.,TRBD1,CASSVGGGTGNTEAFF,TGTGCCAGCAGCGTAGGAGGGGGGACAGGGAACACTGAAGCTTTCTTT
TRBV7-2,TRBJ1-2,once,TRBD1,CASSPGQGGYGYTF,TGTGCCAGCAGCCCGGGACAGGGTGGATATGGCTACACCTTC
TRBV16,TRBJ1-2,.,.,CASSQRPGGTGGYTF,TGTGCCAGCAGCCAAAGGCCCGGGGGAACGGGAGGCTACACCTTC
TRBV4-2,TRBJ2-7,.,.,CASSQLQGNEQYF,TGTGCCAGCAGCCAATTACAGGGAAACGAGCAGTACTTC
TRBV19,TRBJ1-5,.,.,CASSFEGAYSNQPQHF,TGTGCCAGTAGTTTCGAAGGGGCCTATAGCAATCAGCCCCAGCATTTT
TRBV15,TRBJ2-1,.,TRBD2,CATSLAGVGYNEQFF,TGTGCCACCAGCCTAGCGGGAGTCGGATACAATGAGCAGTTCTTC
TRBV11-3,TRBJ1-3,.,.,CASSFRTGNTIYF,TGTGCCAGCAGCTTCCGGACAGGAAACACCATATATTTT
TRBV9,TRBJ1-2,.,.,CASSSFRQDYGYTF,TGTGCCAGCAGTAGTTTTAGGCAGGACTATGGCTACACCTTC
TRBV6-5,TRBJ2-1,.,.,CASSPRTGSHEQFF,TGTGCCAGCAGCCCGAGAACGGGGTCCCATGAGCAGTTCTTC
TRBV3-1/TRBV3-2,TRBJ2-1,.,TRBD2,CASSQGPTSGSTNEQFF,TGTGCCAGCAGCCAAGGCCCCACTAGCGGGAGCACGAATGAGCAGTTCTTC
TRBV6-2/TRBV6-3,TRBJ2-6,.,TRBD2,CASSFGRGGSSGANVLTF,TGTGCCAGCAGTTTTGGACGGGGGGGTTCCTCTGGGGCCAACGTCCTGACTTTC
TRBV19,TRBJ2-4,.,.,CASSPDSRNIQYF,TGTGCCAGTAGTCCCGACAGTAGGAACATTCAGTACTTC
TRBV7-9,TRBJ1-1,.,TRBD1,CASSSRTGGVVTEAFF,TGTGCCAGCAGCTCACGGACAGGGGGCGTCGTCACTGAAGCTTTCTTT
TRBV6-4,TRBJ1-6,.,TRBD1,CASRGTGANSPLHF,TGTGCCAGCAGGGGGACAGGGGCTAATTCACCCCTCCACTTT
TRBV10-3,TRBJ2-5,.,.,CAISESKAGVSQETQYF,TGTGCCATCAGTGAGTCCAAGGCCGGGGTTTCCCAAGAGACCCAGTACTTC
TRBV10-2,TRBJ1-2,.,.,CASSELAQGGYTF,TGCGCCAGCAGTGAGTTGGCTCAGGGAGGCTACACCTTC
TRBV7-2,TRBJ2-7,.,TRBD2,CASSLGTSGTYEQYF,TGTGCCAGCAGCTTAGGGACTAGCGGTACCTACGAGCAGTACTTC
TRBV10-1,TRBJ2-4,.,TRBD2,CASSESASGSFKNIQYF,TGCGCCAGCAGTGAGTCGGCTAGCGGGAGTTTTAAAAACATTCAGTACTTC
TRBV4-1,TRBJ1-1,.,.,CASSQDQGGTEAFF,TGCGCCAGCAGCCAAGATCAGGGCGGCACTGAAGCTTTCTTT
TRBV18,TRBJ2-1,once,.,CASSPGRPRWGGLDEQFF,TGTGCCAGCTCACCAGGCAGGCCTAGATGGGGAGGACTCGATGAGCAGTTCTTC
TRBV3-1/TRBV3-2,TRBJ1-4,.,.,CASQRGGTREKLFF,TGTGCCAGCCAACGGGGGGGCACGCGTGAAAAACTGTTTTTT
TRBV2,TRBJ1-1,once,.,CASKVEGGSTEAFF,TGTGCCAGCAAGGTCGAAGGCGGTAGCACTGAAGCTTTCTTT
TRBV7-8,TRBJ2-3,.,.,CASSLSGASDTQYF,TGTGCCAGCAGCTTATCAGGGGCTTCTGATACGCAGTATTTT
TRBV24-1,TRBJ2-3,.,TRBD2,CATRGGKWGGRKNTQYF,TGTGCCACCCGTGGGGGTAAGTGGGGCGGGAGGAAAAATACGCAGTATTTT
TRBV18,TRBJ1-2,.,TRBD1,CASSRSGTDLNYGYTF,TGTGCCAGCTCACGGTCCGGGACAGACCTTAACTATGGCTACACCTTC
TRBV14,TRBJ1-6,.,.,CASSYGLGLSPLHF,TGTGCCAGCAGCTACGGGCTCGGACTCTCACCCCTCCACTTT
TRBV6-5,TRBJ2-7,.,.,CASRQGYEQYF,TGTGCCAGCAGGCAGGGCTACGAGCAGTACTTC
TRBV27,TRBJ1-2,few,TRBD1,CASSLSISGQGLGYTF,TGTGCCAGCAGTTTATCAATATCGGGACAGGGGCTTGGCTACACCTTC
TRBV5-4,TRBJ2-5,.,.,CASSATSRRIPGETQYF,TGTGCCAGCAGCGCAACCTCGCGACGAATACCGGGGGAGACCCAGTACTTC
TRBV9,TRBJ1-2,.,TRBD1,CASSKDRGYGYTF,TGTGCCAGCAGCAAGGACAGGGGATATGGCTACACCTTC
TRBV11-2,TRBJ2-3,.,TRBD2,CASSPRGVAGGTQYF,TGTGCCAGCAGCCCCCGAGGGGTAGCGGGCGGTACGCAGTATTTT